This TCR beta chain is from a study of blood T cell repertoires in COVID-19. Overall study context: Sites across the United States, Italy and Spain contributed samples from acute and convalescent COVID-19.

Original processing methods: Estimates of nucleated cell counts were drawn from the amplification of reference gene primers. Data came from immunoSEQ multiplex PCR; TCRdb stores just in-frame clones and leaves some out. The V and J calls and clone size are taken from that table; D and trimming were inferred from the DNA. Found here are tens of thousands of clones, less than 80% of them singletons; the top ten hold 26%. The germline V gene encodes CDR1 SGHVS and CDR2 FNYEAQ. V was clipped by 5 bases and J by 6 bases; unmatched bases: 7. This CDR3 is 16 amino acids long. Material for sequencing was peripheral blood. The chain carries TRBV7-6 and TRBJ2-3, with TRBD2 matching over 14 bases. The TCR comes from a man in his sixties with active or convalescent COVID-19. CDR3 loop: CASSRLAGGMSDTQYF. The CDR3 DNA sequence: TGTGCCAGCAGCAGACTAGCGGGGGGGATGTCGGATACGCAGTATTTT.